Below, 23 T cell receptor beta chains from the same sample are listed, as sequenced in a study of post-analysis software for immune sequencing data. Study observations and caveats: Patients carried roughly five TRBV segments more frequently than controls did, and TRBV5-6, TRBV5-1 and TRBV20-1 were among them.

The TCR beta cDNA libraries carried unique molecular identifiers. TCRdb reanalysed the PCR reads using MiXCR and keeps one entry per CDR3 protein. The sample carries some 690,000 distinct CDR3 sequences, 55% to 60% recorded once. The antigens for these receptors are not known. Sequenced input: blood. These receptors all stem from a girl aged 2-10 years with multiple sclerosis.

The chain combines TRBV4-2 with TRBJ1-2; D ambiguous. This CDR3 is 15 amino acids long. Trimming removed 1 base at V and 1 base at J, with 10 bases between. Germline lookup yields CDR1 LGHNA and CDR2 YNFKEQ. The CDR3 spells CASSQGRQSNYGYTF. CDR3 DNA: TGTGCCAGCAGCCAAGGAAGGCAGAGTAACTATGGCTACACCTTC.

The V call is TRBV6-5, the J call TRBJ2-1; 8 bases are shared with TRBD2. This CDR3 region has 14 residues. After removal of 10 bases from V and 9 bases from J, the junction contained 14 bases not matched to a gene. The germline V gene encodes CDR1 MNHEY and CDR2 SVGAGI. CDR3 DNA sequence: TGTGCCACCAGCCCGGGACTAGGACTTAGTGAGCAGTTCTTC. Its translation: CATSPGLGLSEQFF.

This chain joins TRBV9 and TRBJ2-1; D gene ambiguous. With 4 bases removed from V and 0 bases from J, the gap between germline ends came to 14 bases. CDR3 size: 16 residues. Germline CDR1 and CDR2: SGDLS and YYNGEE. The CDR3 sequence is CASSPRKGSSYNEQFF. CDR3 DNA: TGTGCCAGCAGCCCCCGGAAGGGCAGCTCCTACAATGAGCAGTTCTTC.

This clonotype was recorded a few times. CDR3 nucleotides: TGTGCCAGCAGCTTCGGGCCGCGCTCCTACAATGAGCAGTTCTTC. Its protein is CASSFGPRSYNEQFF. The chain is built from TRBV7-8 and TRBJ2-1, with no clear D. V was shortened by 3 bases and J by 0 bases, with 9 bases between the two germline ends. The CDR3 runs 15 residues. Germline CDR1 SGHVS, CDR2 FQNEAQ.

The chain employs TRBV5-4 and TRBJ2-1; 7 positions agree with TRBD2. V lost 2 bases to trimming and J lost 8 bases; unmatched junction nucleotides: 13. The CDR3 is 16 amino acids. Germline V CDR1 and CDR2: SGHNT, YYREEE (reference sequence). The CDR3 loop reads CASSFGGGRATHEQFF. In DNA, the CDR3 is TGTGCCAGCAGCTTCGGAGGAGGGAGGGCAACCCATGAGCAGTTCTTC.

The chain joins TRBV6-5 to TRBJ2-5; 12 bases fit TRBD2. V lost 4 bases to trimming and J lost 5 bases; unmatched junction nucleotides: 5. The germline CDR1 and CDR2 sequences are MNHEY and SVGAGI. The length of the CDR3 is 15 residues. CDR3 in amino acids: CASSSRTSGTETQYF. As DNA, the CDR3 is TGTGCCAGCAGTTCCCGGACTAGCGGGACGGAGACCCAGTACTTC.

The chain links TRBV6-2 or TRBV6-3 to TRBJ2-6; no firm D call. The V end was cut by 2 bases, the J end by 1 base, with 9 bases between. The germline gives CDR1 MNHEY, CDR2 SVGEGT. The length of the CDR3 is 16 residues. CDR3 protein: CASSYSAGSGANVLTF. The DNA for the CDR3 is TGTGCCAGCAGTTACAGTGCCGGTTCTGGGGCCAACGTCCTGACTTTC.

The chain joins TRBV11-2 to TRBJ1-1; 10 bases align to TRBD1. Germline CDR1 is SGHAT and CDR2 is FQNNGV. The CDR3 is 16 residues long. The V gene end was trimmed by 1 base and the J gene end by 5 bases; junction bases not matched to a gene: 7. CDR3 amino acids: CASSLGRTGGWTEAFF. The CDR3 DNA reads as TGTGCCAGCAGCTTAGGACGGACAGGGGGGTGGACTGAAGCTTTCTTT. The entire variable domain, with the rest obtained from reference TRBV11-2 and TRBJ1-1, is as follows: EAGVAQSPRYKIIEKRQSVAFWCNPISGHATLYWYQQILGQGPKLLIQFQNNGVVDDSQLPKDRFSAERLKGVDSTLKIQPAKLEDSAVYLCASSLGRTGGWTEAFFGQGTRLTVV.

CDR3 loop: CASSLRLAGQTETQYF. The CDR3 DNA is TGCGCCAGCAGCCTTCGACTAGCGGGACAGACAGAGACCCAGTACTTC. The V gene is TRBV4-1, the J gene TRBJ2-5, with 11 bases identical to TRBD2. Germline lookup yields CDR1 MGHRA and CDR2 YSYEKL. The CDR3 loop spans 16 amino acids. With 4 bases clipped from V and 4 bases from J, the junction kept 8 bases outside the gene matches.

CDR3 amino acids: CASSYPKRTASGANVLTF. CDR3 coding DNA: TGTGCCAGCAGTTACCCGAAAAGGACAGCCTCTGGGGCCAACGTCCTGACTTTC. The chain recombines TRBV6-5 with TRBJ2-6, with a tentative D call TRBD1 (6 bases). Germline V gene lookup returns CDR1 MNHEY and CDR2 SVGAGI. This CDR3 comprises 18 residues. Trimming took off 2 bases at V and 0 bases at J, with 14 bases between the two ends.

This clonotype has a handful of counts. Here the CDR3 reads CASSLSGGNYGYTF. The CDR3 nucleotides read TGTGCCAGCAGCTTATCGGGCGGTAACTATGGCTACACCTTC. The gene calls are TRBV7-2 and TRBJ1-2, with no clear D. Trimming stripped 2 bases from V and 1 base from J, with 8 bases between. Germline V CDR1 and CDR2: SGHTA, FQGNSA. This CDR3 is 14 amino acids long.

This clonotype has a handful of counts. The chain carries TRBV29-1 and TRBJ2-7; TRBD1 might be the D (6 bases). The CDR3 is made up of 13 amino acids. The germline V gene encodes CDR1 SQVTM and CDR2 ANQGSEA. Trimming took 1 base from V and 0 from J, leaving 7 bases between them. CDR3 protein: CSVEGQDSYEQYF. The DNA for the CDR3 is TGCAGCGTTGAAGGACAGGACTCCTACGAGCAGTACTTC.

This clonotype appeared many times. The V and J genes are TRBV29-1 and TRBJ2-7; D remains unclear. The CDR3 is 12 residues long. Germline CDR1 reads SQVTM; CDR2 reads ANQGSEA. The V end lost 3 bases, the J end lost 0 bases, and 6 bases lay between the germline ends. DNA for the CDR3: TGCAGCGTTGAGGGAAGCTCCTACGAGCAGTACTTC. Translation: CSVEGSSYEQYF.

The genes are TRBV7-2 and TRBJ2-1; D remains ambiguous. CDR1 and CDR2 from the germline V gene are SGHTA and FQGNSA. Trimming removed 6 bases from V and 6 bases from J, with 18 bases in between. The CDR3 consists of 15 residues. Here the CDR3 reads CASRTKGLRINEQFF. The CDR3 DNA sequence: TGTGCCAGCAGGACGAAGGGTCTAAGAATCAATGAGCAGTTCTTC.

The chain's CDR3 is CASSSGPTASGYTF. Written as DNA, the CDR3 is TGTGCCAGCAGCTCCGGACCGACAGCTAGTGGCTACACCTTC. The chain combines TRBV11-1 with TRBJ1-2; a possible D gene is TRBD1 (5 bases). The CDR3 runs 14 residues. The V and J ends lost 4 bases and 7 bases respectively, with 16 bases between them. The germline V gene has CDR1 SGHAT and CDR2 FQDESV (reference sequence).

The rearrangement links TRBV4-1 to TRBJ2-1, with D unclear. In germline, CDR1 is MGHRA, CDR2 YSYEKL. The CDR3 is 15 amino acids. The V end was cut by 3 bases, the J end by 4 bases, with 13 bases between. The CDR3 protein is CASSHSADQYNEQFF. In nucleotides, the CDR3 is TGCGCCAGCAGCCATTCCGCGGACCAGTACAATGAGCAGTTCTTC.

The chain is built from TRBV20-1 and TRBJ1-2, with D hard to call. The V end was cut by 0 bases, the J end by 4 bases, with 12 bases between. Germline V gene lookup returns CDR1 DFQATT and CDR2 SNEGSKA (reference sequence). The CDR3 runs 14 residues. The CDR3 nucleotides are TGCAGTGCTAGAGAACCCAGCAGACTCTATGGCTACACCTTC. Translated, it gives CSAREPSRLYGYTF.

The chain combines TRBV7-9 with TRBJ2-4, with 7 bases identical to TRBD2. CDR1 is SEHNR, CDR2 FQNEAQ, per germline (reference sequence). V trimming: 3 bases; J trimming: 3 bases; junction bases outside the gene matches: 5. CDR3 length equals 15 residues. CDR3 protein: CASSFSGNGKNIQYF. The CDR3 DNA sequence: TGTGCCAGCAGCTTCAGCGGGAATGGCAAAAACATTCAGTACTTC.

Here the CDR3 DNA reads TGTGCCAGCACCCTCCTTAGAACTAGCGGCTCCTACAATGAGCAGTTCTTC. Translating gives CASTLLRTSGSYNEQFF. This chain connects TRBV11-2 to TRBJ2-1; TRBD2 matches 8 bases. V dropped 7 bases and J dropped 0; count of bases not matched to a gene: 11. CDR1 is SGHAT and CDR2 is FQNNGV in the germline V gene. The CDR3 has 17 residues.

J is TRBJ2-7 and V is TRBV12-3 or TRBV12-4; 8 bases map to TRBD1. Germline trimming cut 6 bases from V and 1 base from J; bases unmatched to any gene: 8. The CDR3 has 15 residues. CDR3 sequence: CASRFGTGASYEQYF. CDR3 DNA: TGTGCCAGCAGATTTGGGACAGGCGCTTCCTACGAGCAGTACTTC.

The V call is TRBV5-5, the J call TRBJ2-7; D is possibly TRBD1 (7 bases). The closer fit of TRBJ2-5 to the DNA end suggests the J call may be wrong. The CDR3 length is 15 residues. Germline values: CDR1 SGHKS, CDR2 YYEKEE (reference sequence). The DNA for the CDR3 is TGTGCCAGCAGGGAAAGACAGGGAGGAGGAGAGACCCAGTACTTC. Residues: CASRERQGGGETQYF.

A few counts support this clonotype. This sequence joins TRBV20-1 and TRBJ1-2; D possibly corresponds to TRBD1 (6 bases). Germline CDR1 DFQATT, CDR2 SNEGSKA (reference sequence). This CDR3 is 11 amino acids long. The CDR3 bases are TGCGGCGGCGGGGACACCTATGGCTACACCTTC. Translation: CGGGDTYGYTF.

This chain connects TRBV3-1 to TRBJ2-1, with D hard to call. Per germline, CDR1 LGHDT and CDR2 YNNKEL (reference sequence). CDR3 length equals 15 residues. The V gene lost 2 bases and the J gene lost 4 bases, with 12 bases spanning the gap. For the CDR3, the DNA is TGTGCCAGCAGCCAATTCGCTAGTGGGTACAATGAGCAGTTCTTC. Protein sequence: CASSQFASGYNEQFF.